The source of this T cell receptor beta chain is a study of radiotherapy plus CTLA-4 blockade in lung cancer. CDR3 length: 15 residues. CDR1 and CDR2 (germline): SGHRS, YFSETQ. V shed 4 bases and J 0 bases; nucleotides not matched to a gene: 7. Using immunoSEQ multiplex PCR, the repertoire was profiled, and TCRdb retains in-frame clones only, with some absent. The sample holds some 46,000 clones, 60% to 80% seen once. The chain carries TRBV5-1 and TRBJ2-7; 7 nucleotides align to TRBD1. The clonotype was recovered from a human donor with non-small cell lung cancer whose response to radiotherapy plus ipilimumab could not be evaluated. This material consisted of peripheral blood, taken from a patient treated with radiotherapy plus ipilimumab. CDR3 amino acids: CASSPGGQLSYEQYF. The DNA for the CDR3 is TGCGCCAGCAGCCCAGGGGGTCAACTCTCCTACGAGCAGTACTTC.